The T cell receptor beta chain under discussion was sequenced for a study of a mutant IDH1 vaccine in newly diagnosed glioma. Study at large: Beforehand, treatment had been radiotherapy, temozolomide, or both; the majority received both.

About this clone itself: Antigen specificity is unknown.

Assay: immunoSEQ multiplex PCR; the TCRdb copy retains only in-frame clones and omits some. This repertoire shows about 94,000 clones, roughly nine tenths found once; its top ten account for over 0.6%. Points from the study as a whole: Changes in the top peripheral T cell clonotypes seemingly had no bearing on pseudoprogression.

The V segment lost 10 bases and the J segment 4 bases; nucleotides outside the gene matches: 4. The CDR3 covers 12 residues. In germline, CDR1 is SNHLY, CDR2 FYNNEI. Specified time point: week 47, end of study. Mutant IDH1 20-mer peptide, at 300 ug, made up each vaccine dose, with topical imiquimod. The sequence was collected from a woman aged 45-59 years with glioma. The chain has TRBV2 and TRBJ2-7; TRBD2 aligns across 10 bases. Material: PBMCs, obtained from a glioma patient whose treatment included an IDH1 peptide vaccine. The chain's CDR3 is CAITSGIYEQYF. Here the CDR3 DNA reads TGTGCCATTACTAGCGGGATATACGAGCAGTACTTC.